This note documents a single T cell receptor (beta chain) sequence. With 3 bases removed from V and 1 base from J, the gap between germline ends came to 13 bases. This CDR3 has 15 residues. The germline V gene has CDR1 LGHNA and CDR2 YNFKEQ. This sample is drawn from a study of blood T cell repertoires in COVID-19. Study-wide context: There were acute and convalescent COVID-19 samples, and they came from the United States, Italy and Spain. PBMCs, B-cell-depleted T cells, or T cells provided the cDNA or gDNA that made up the material.

As originally analysed: Amplification from reference gene primers served as the basis for estimated nucleated cell counts. Method: immunoSEQ multiplex PCR; TCRdb's copy keeps in-frame clones and lacks some. That table gives V, J and clone size, and the DNA gave D and trimming. The data contain a few hundred thousand clones, 80% to 90% of them seen just once; the ten biggest clones take up around 8%. The specimen sequenced was peripheral blood. The clonotype comes from a woman between 45 and 60 years old who had recovered from COVID-19. The genes are TRBV4-2 and TRBJ2-7; D perhaps matches TRBD2 (6 bases). The DNA of the CDR3 is TGTGCCAGCAGCCAGGCGGGACTCCAGTCCTACGAGCAGTACTTC. Its translation: CASSQAGLQSYEQYF.